Each of the 9 T cell receptor beta chains below was sequenced from the same sample in a study of blood T cell repertoires in COVID-19 (dated by TCRdb to the early 2020s). Libraries were built with the immunoSEQ multiplex PCR assay. Drawn from immuneACCESS, this table holds only the in-frame rearrangements with V and J called that TCRdb kept. Clones are partly lost; checked studies trace under half to an unresolved V gene and leave the rest unexplained. The sample contains about 280,000 clones, 70% to 90% of them found a single time. The ten largest make up roughly 9% of the sample. Sequenced: peripheral blood. These receptors came from a young man with active or convalescent COVID-19.

The chain links TRBV24-1 to TRBJ2-3; 13 bases map to TRBD2. Germline V gene lookup returns CDR1 KGHDR and CDR2 SFDVKD. This CDR3 spans 18 amino acids. V dropped 3 bases and J dropped 3; count of bases not matched to a gene: 8. Here the CDR3 DNA reads TGTGCCACCAGTGATGGGACTAGCGGGATGGCCCCAACAGATACGCAGTATTTT. It yields the protein CATSDGTSGMAPTDTQYF.

The CDR3 DNA follows: TGCGCCAGCAGGACGGGACAGGGGGCCCCCGGGGAGCTGTTTTTT. Amino acids: CASRTGQGAPGELFF. V gene TRBV4-1 combines with J gene TRBJ2-2; 12 bases agree with TRBD1. This CDR3 has 15 residues. The V and J ends lost 6 bases and 6 bases, in that order; junction bases with no gene match: 5. Looked up from germline, CDR1 is MGHRA and CDR2 is YSYEKL.

This chain joins TRBV6-5 and TRBJ2-5; 8 bases agree with TRBD1. This CDR3 is 16 amino acids long. The V and J ends lost 1 base and 2 bases, in that order; junction bases with no gene match: 6. Looked up from germline, CDR1 is MNHEY and CDR2 is SVGAGI. The CDR3 coding sequence is TGTGCCAGCAGTTACTGGGGACAGGTAGAGCAAGAGACCCAGTACTTC. It encodes CASSYWGQVEQETQYF.

As DNA, the CDR3 is TGTGCCACCAGTGAAGGCTCCGTGCCAGGGGGCTACAATGAGCAGTTCTTC. It is translated as CATSEGSVPGGYNEQFF. The chain couples TRBV24-1 to TRBJ2-1, with 7 bases fitting TRBD1. V lost 4 bases to trimming and J lost 3 bases; unmatched junction nucleotides: 11. This CDR3 is 17 amino acids long. Germline values: CDR1 KGHDR, CDR2 SFDVKD.

The chain has TRBV6-4 and TRBJ2-1, with 9 bases matching TRBD1. Germline V gene sequence: CDR1 MRHNA, CDR2 SNTAGT. Germline trimming cut 3 bases from V and 4 bases from J; bases unmatched to any gene: 4. This CDR3 comprises 15 residues. The CDR3 reads CASSEGTGSYNEQFF. In DNA, the CDR3 is TGTGCCAGCAGTGAAGGGACAGGGAGTTACAATGAGCAGTTCTTC.

This clone has at least ten counts. This rearrangement joins TRBV25-1 to TRBJ1-3; D gene unclear. Germline V gives CDR1 MGHDK, CDR2 SYGVNS. Trimming removed 3 bases at V and 0 bases at J, with 9 bases between. CDR3 length equals 15 residues. CDR3 in DNA: TGTGCCAGCAGTGACGCGACGGGCTCTGGAAACACCATATATTTT. It translates to CASSDATGSGNTIYF.

The chain links TRBV5-1 to TRBJ2-7; 10 bases map to TRBD2. Losses at the gene ends were 5 bases for V and 1 base for J; bases not matched to a gene: 6. The CDR3 is made up of 15 amino acids. The germline V gene has CDR1 SGHRS and CDR2 YFSETQ. The CDR3: CASSSGTSVSYEQYF. The CDR3 region has the DNA TGCGCCAGCAGTTCCGGGACTAGCGTGTCCTACGAGCAGTACTTC. Drawing the rest from reference TRBV5-1 and TRBJ2-7, the complete variable domain is KAGVTQTPRYLIKTRGQQVTLSCSPISGHRSVSWYQQTPGQGLQFLFEYFSETQRNKGNFPGRFSGRQFSNSRSEMNVSTLELGDSALYLCASSSGTSVSYEQYFGPGTRLTVT.

This chain uses TRBV6-2 or TRBV6-3 with TRBJ1-5; the D is unclear. CDR1 and CDR2 (germline): MNHEY, SVGEGT. V was shortened by 0 bases and J by 6 bases, with 12 bases between the two germline ends. This CDR3 comprises 15 residues. The CDR3 DNA follows: TGTGCCAGCAGTTACTCTCAACCCTCGGGTCAGCCCCAGCATTTT. Its translation is CASSYSQPSGQPQHF.

This clone came up once. This sequence joins TRBV3-1 (or the pseudogene TRBV3-2) and TRBJ2-3; tentatively, D is TRBD2 (5 bases). The V gene's germline CDR1 is LGHDT and CDR2 YNNKEL (reference sequence). The CDR3 is 14 residues long. Trimming took 4 bases from V and 5 from J, leaving 13 bases between them. CDR3 sequence: CASSPRGLLDTQYF. The CDR3, as DNA: TGTGCCAGCAGCCCCCGGGGTCTACTAGATACGCAGTATTTT.